This T cell receptor beta chain was sequenced for a study of blood T cell repertoires in COVID-19. Study summary: Italy, Spain and the United States were the sources of the convalescent and acute COVID-19 samples.

In the original workflow: Reference gene primer amplification in the assay estimated nucleated cell counts. Profiled with immunoSEQ multiplex PCR; TCRdb holds only in-frame clones, not every one. V, J and clone size reflect that table, while D and trimming were determined from the DNA. The sample shows more than 130,000 clones, approximately 90% of them seen only once. The CDR3 loop spans 12 amino acids. With 5 bases clipped from V and 12 bases from J, the junction kept 7 bases outside the gene matches. The sample taken for sequencing was peripheral blood. This chain uses TRBV12-3 or TRBV12-4 with TRBJ2-1, with 7 bases matching TRBD1. This TCR came from a woman aged 40 to 49 with acute or convalescent COVID-19. The DNA of the CDR3 is TGTGCCAGCAGTCAACGGACAGGCGGGCAGTTCTTC. Translating gives CASSQRTGGQFF.